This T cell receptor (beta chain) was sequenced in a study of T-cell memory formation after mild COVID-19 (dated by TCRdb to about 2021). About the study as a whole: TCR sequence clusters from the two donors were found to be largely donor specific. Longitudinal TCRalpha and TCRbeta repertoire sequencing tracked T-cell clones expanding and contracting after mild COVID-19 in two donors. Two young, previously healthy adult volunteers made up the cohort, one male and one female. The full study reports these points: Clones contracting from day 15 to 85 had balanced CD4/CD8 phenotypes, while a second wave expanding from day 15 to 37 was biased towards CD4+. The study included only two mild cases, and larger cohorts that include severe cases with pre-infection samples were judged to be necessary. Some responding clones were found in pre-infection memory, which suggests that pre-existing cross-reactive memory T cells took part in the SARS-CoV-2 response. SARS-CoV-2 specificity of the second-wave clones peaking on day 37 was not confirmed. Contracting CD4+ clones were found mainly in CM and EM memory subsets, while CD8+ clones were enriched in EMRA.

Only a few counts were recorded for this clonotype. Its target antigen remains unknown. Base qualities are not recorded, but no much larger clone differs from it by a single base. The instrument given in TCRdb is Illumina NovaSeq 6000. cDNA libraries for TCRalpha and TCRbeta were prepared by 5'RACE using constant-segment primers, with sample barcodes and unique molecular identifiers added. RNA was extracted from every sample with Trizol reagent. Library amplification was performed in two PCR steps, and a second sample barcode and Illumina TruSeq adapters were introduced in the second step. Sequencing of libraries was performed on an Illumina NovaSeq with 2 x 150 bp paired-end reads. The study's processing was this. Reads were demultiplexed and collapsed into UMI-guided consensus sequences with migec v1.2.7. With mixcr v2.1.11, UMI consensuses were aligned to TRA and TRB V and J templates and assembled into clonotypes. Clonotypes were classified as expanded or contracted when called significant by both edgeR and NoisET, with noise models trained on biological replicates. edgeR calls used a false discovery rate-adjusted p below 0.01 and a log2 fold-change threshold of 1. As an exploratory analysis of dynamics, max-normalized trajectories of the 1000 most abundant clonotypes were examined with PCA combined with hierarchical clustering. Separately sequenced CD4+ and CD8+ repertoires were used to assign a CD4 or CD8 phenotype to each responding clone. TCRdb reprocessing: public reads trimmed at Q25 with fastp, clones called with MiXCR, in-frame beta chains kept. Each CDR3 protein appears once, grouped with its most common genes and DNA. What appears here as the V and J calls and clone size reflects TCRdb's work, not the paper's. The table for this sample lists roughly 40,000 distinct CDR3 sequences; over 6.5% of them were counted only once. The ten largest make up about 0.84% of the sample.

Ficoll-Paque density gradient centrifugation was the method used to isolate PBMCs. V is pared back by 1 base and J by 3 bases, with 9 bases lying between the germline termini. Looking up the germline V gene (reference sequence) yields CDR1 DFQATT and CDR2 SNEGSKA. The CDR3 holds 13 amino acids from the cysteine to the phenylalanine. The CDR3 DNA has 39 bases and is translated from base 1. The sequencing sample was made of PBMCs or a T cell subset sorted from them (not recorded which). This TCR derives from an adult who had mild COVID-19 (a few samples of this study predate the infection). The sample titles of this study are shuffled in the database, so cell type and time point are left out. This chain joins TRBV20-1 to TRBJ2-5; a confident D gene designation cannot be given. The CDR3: CSARGLGKETQYF. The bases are TGCAGTGCTAGAGGTTTAGGGAAAGAGACCCAGTACTTC.